This T cell receptor (beta chain) was recovered during a study of shared clonotypes between healthy human individuals. Data came from immunoSEQ multiplex PCR; TCRdb stores just in-frame clones and leaves some out. The data show roughly 2,300,000 clones, 85% to 95% seen once. The CDR3 contains 13 residues. CDR1 and CDR2 (germline): SGHTA, FQGTGA. The germline V and J ends were trimmed by 0 bases and 9 bases, with 9 bases remaining between them. This rearrangement joins TRBV7-3 to TRBJ1-5; D is undetermined. What was sequenced was naive CD4+ T cells from PBMCs. Specified subset: CD45RA+ positively selected. The sequence derives from a man aged 18-30 years in good health. Some clones in this sample may be carry-over from other donors' samples. The CDR3 DNA reads TGTGCCAGCAGCTTAACTCCCACAGCGCCCCAGCATTTT. It is translated as CASSLTPTAPQHF.